A single sample is the source of the 11 T cell receptor beta chains below, sequenced in a study of metastatic and nonmetastatic thyroid tumors. No patient had received any treatment before thyroid surgery. Using MiXCR, TCRdb reanalyzed the PCR reads. The repertoire holds 30,000 to 45,000 clones, with more than 25% as singletons. The sequencing input was blood. Receptor source: a male donor with papillary thyroid cancer or a benign thyroid nodule (not recorded which). Some clones in this sample may be carry-over from other donors' samples.

The chain combines TRBV20-1 with TRBJ1-2, with 7 bases fitting TRBD1. The length of the CDR3 is 12 residues. V lost 5 bases and J lost 7; bases outside the gene matches: 7. Germline CDR1 DFQATT, CDR2 SNEGSKA (reference sequence). The CDR3 nucleotides read TGCAGTGCTTTCGACAGGGTTGGTGGCTACACCTTC. It is translated as CSAFDRVGGYTF.

The gene calls are TRBV5-1 and TRBJ2-3, with D perhaps being TRBD1 or TRBD2 (5 bases each). V gave up 1 base and J gave up 6 bases, with 15 bases separating them. The CDR3 runs to 15 residues. Germline loops: CDR1 SGHRS, CDR2 YFSETQ. The CDR3 sequence: CASSLYGTAQDTQYF. In DNA form, the CDR3 reads TGCGCCAGCAGCTTGTACGGGACCGCCCAGGATACGCAGTATTTT.

The genes are TRBV29-1 and TRBJ2-5; D might be TRBD1 (5 bases). CDR1 is SQVTM and CDR2 is ANQGSEA in the germline V gene. This CDR3 is 13 amino acids long. V lost 1 base and J lost 2, with 8 bases in between. This chain's CDR3 is CSVEVRQQETQYF. CDR3 sequence (DNA): TGCAGCGTTGAAGTTCGACAGCAAGAGACCCAGTACTTC.

V is TRBV6-2 or TRBV6-3 and J is TRBJ2-1, with D perhaps TRBD2 (5 bases). CDR3 length: 16 amino acids. V shed 0 bases and J shed 8 bases, with 17 bases lying between them. CDR1 and CDR2 (germline): MNHEY, SVGEGT. CDR3 loop: CASSYSIPELVDEQFF. The CDR3 region has the DNA TGTGCCAGCAGTTACTCGATCCCAGAACTAGTAGATGAGCAGTTCTTC.

V is TRBV30 and J is TRBJ1-1; D is unclear. Germline CDR1 and CDR2: GTSNPN and SVGIG (reference sequence). The CDR3 runs to 14 residues. Trimming pared 2 bases from V and 1 base from J, leaving 11 bases between. The chain's CDR3 is CAWSPDGRNTEAFF. The CDR3 DNA reads TGTGCCTGGAGTCCCGACGGCCGGAACACTGAAGCTTTCTTT.

This clone came up many times. CDR3 sequence reads: CASRGNQETQYF. The CDR3 coding sequence is TGTGCCAGCAGGGGCAACCAAGAGACCCAGTACTTC. The chain employs TRBV2 and TRBJ2-5; D is unresolved. V gave up 6 bases and J gave up 0 bases, with 5 bases separating them. In germline, CDR1 is SNHLY, CDR2 FYNNEI. The CDR3 has 12 residues. The whole variable domain, filled in from reference TRBV2 and TRBJ2-5, reads EPEVTQTPSHQVTQMGQEVILRCVPISNHLYFYWYRQILGQKVEFLVSFYNNEISEKSEIFDDQFSVERPDGSNFTLKIRSTKLEDSAMYFCASRGNQETQYFGPGTRLLVL.

This clone is labeled as medium-sized (0.01 to 0.1%). The CDR3 bases are TGTGCCAGCATCCAGAGGTTGGGAATGTGGAACTATGGCTACACCTTC. It translates to CASIQRLGMWNYGYTF. The rearrangement links TRBV6-1 to TRBJ1-2; D ambiguous. This CDR3 is 16 amino acids long. The germline CDR1 and CDR2 sequences are MNHNS and SASEGT. Trimming took off 7 bases at V and 2 bases at J, with 20 bases between the two ends.

This clone was counted many times. The genes are TRBV15 and TRBJ2-5; D may be TRBD2 (7 bases). The CDR3 is made up of 15 amino acids. Looked up from germline, CDR1 is LNHNV and CDR2 is YYDKDF (reference sequence). V dropped 1 base and J dropped 5 bases, with 14 bases sitting between them. DNA for the CDR3: TGTGCCACCAGCAGAGGGGGGGGGACAAGGGAGACCCAGTACTTC. Translating it yields CATSRGGGTRETQYF.

The chain carries TRBV5-4 and TRBJ2-1; TRBD2 is a possible D gene (5 bases). The CDR3 covers 13 residues. Germline assignment: CDR1 SGHNT and CDR2 YYREEE (reference sequence). Trimming shortened V by 4 bases and J by 4 bases, and 9 bases separated the two germline ends. CDR3 sequence (DNA): TGTGCCAGCAGCATTACGGGATACAATGAGCAGTTCTTC. It specifies CASSITGYNEQFF.

Concerning this clone: A read error may produce the germline difference seen at one junction end. Other DNA sequences of this sample code for an identical CDR3. V gene TRBV5-4 combines with J gene TRBJ2-6; D tentatively reads TRBD1 or TRBD2 (5 bases each). The germline gives CDR1 SGHNT, CDR2 YYREEE (reference sequence). The CDR3 runs to 14 residues. The CDR3 DNA reads as TGTGCCAGCAGGGCGGGTGGTGGGGCCAATGTCCTGACTTTC. Amino acid sequence: CASRAGGGANVLTF.

CDR3 DNA: TGTGCCAGCAGTTTAAGTTACCTATCTGACACCATATATTTT. It encodes CASSLSYLSDTIYF. The V gene is TRBV11-2, the J gene TRBJ1-3; no clear D gene. Germline values: CDR1 SGHAT, CDR2 FQNNGV. The germline V and J ends were trimmed by 6 bases and 8 bases, with 17 bases remaining between them. There are 14 residues in the CDR3.